Listed below are T cell receptor beta chains from one sample, sequenced in a study of blood T cells in healthy people across ages. TCRdb ran MiXCR on the 5' RACE reads and lists one entry per CDR3 protein. The sample lists about 1.1 million distinct CDR3 sequences; under 40% were seen once. The sequenced material came from blood. These receptors originate from a man between 18 and 35 years old in good health. The CDR3 runs from the conserved cysteine through the conserved F or W. The D gene is left open where the match is weak. For some rows the clone size is stated as once, few or many, or as a class when expanded; others skip it.

J	size	V	D	CDR3	DNA
TRBJ2-7	.	TRBV9	.	CASSVGLAETYEQYF	TGTGCCAGCAGCGTAGGGTTAGCGGAAACCTACGAGCAGTACTTC
TRBJ2-6	.	TRBV7-2	.	CASGRGVGANVLTF	TGTGCCAGCGGTCGGGGTGTAGGGGCCAACGTCCTGACTTTC
TRBJ2-7	.	TRBV3-1	.	CASSIRPGYEQYF	TGTGCCAGCAGCATAAGACCGGGTTACGAGCAGTACTTC
TRBJ2-3	.	TRBV9	TRBD2	CASSEPRGGLPDTQYF	TGTGCCAGCAGCGAGCCCCGGGGGGGCCTGCCAGATACGCAGTATTTT
TRBJ2-1	.	TRBV27	.	CASSRLDGNFYNKQFF	TGTGCCAGCAGTCGCCTGGACGGAAACTTCTACAATAAGCAGTTCTTC
TRBJ2-3	few	TRBV29-1	.	CSVERASSGADTQYF	TGCAGCGTTGAGAGGGCCTCCAGTGGCGCAGATACGCAGTATTTT
TRBJ2-1	.	TRBV5-6	.	CASSLAGRLFF	TGTGCCAGCAGCTTGGCGGGACGGCTGTTCTTC
TRBJ2-1	few	TRBV5-1	TRBD1	CASSPFGDRGVNEQFF	TGCGCCAGCAGCCCCTTCGGGGACAGGGGCGTCAATGAGCAGTTCTTC
TRBJ2-7	.	TRBV11-2	.	CASSLGGRIHEQYF	TGTGCCAGCAGCTTAGGGGGTCGGATCCACGAGCAGTACTTC
TRBJ2-7	few	TRBV20-1	TRBD1	CSARLPGQPYEQYF	TGCAGTGCTAGACTCCCGGGACAGCCCTACGAGCAGTACTTC
TRBJ1-1	.	TRBV7-2	.	CVSSPHRRSEAFF	TGTGTCAGCAGCCCCCACAGGCGCTCTGAAGCTTTCTTT
TRBJ2-1	.	TRBV9	.	CASSDPRGLSGTYNEQFF	TGTGCCAGCAGCGACCCGAGAGGGCTGTCGGGGACCTACAATGAGCAGTTCTTC
TRBJ1-4	few	TRBV7-2	TRBD1	CASSLAFPGQGATNEKLFF	TGTGCCAGCAGCTTAGCGTTTCCGGGACAGGGGGCAACTAATGAAAAACTGTTTTTT
TRBJ1-2	few	TRBV10-3	.	CAISEQLNYGYTF	TGTGCCATCAGTGAGCAATTGAACTATGGCTACACCTTC
TRBJ2-1	.	TRBV7-3	.	CASSLSAGPKSGQFF	TGTGCCAGCAGCTTAAGTGCGGGACCTAAGTCTGGGCAGTTCTTC
TRBJ2-3	once	TRBV4-3	TRBD1	CASSRGQAPPTDTQYF	TGCGCCAGCAGCCGAGGACAGGCCCCCCCCACAGATACGCAGTATTTT
TRBJ2-5	once	TRBV7-6	TRBD2	CASSLGERGVRDEQYF	TGTGCCAGCAGCTTAGGAGAGCGGGGAGTTCGTGATGAGCAGTACTTC
TRBJ1-2	once	TRBV4-1	.	CASSQAKRGGYTF	TGCGCCAGCAGCCAGGCCAAGCGAGGTGGCTACACCTTC
TRBJ1-4	many	TRBV29-1	.	CSAKQGSNEKLFF	TGCAGCGCGAAACAGGGTTCGAATGAAAAACTGTTTTTT